Below are 28 T cell receptor beta chains sequenced from a single sample in a study of read filtering for tumor transcriptome and immune sequencing. The library was built from roughly 400 ng RNA with molecular barcoded adaptors for alpha/delta and beta/gamma chains. TCRdb ran MiXCR on the reads and lists one entry per CDR3 protein. The sample contains 14,000 to 15,000 distinct CDR3 sequences, roughly 20% of which appear only once. The source material was a population of CD138-negative cells sorted from bone marrow. These receptor sequences come from a donor older than 35 with multiple myeloma.

There are many counts of this clonotype. CDR3 bases: TGTGCCAGCAGCCCCCTCGGGCCGGGACAGGGTCAGCCCCAGCATTTT. Translation gives CASSPLGPGQGQPQHF. The chain has TRBV7-9 and TRBJ1-5; 9 nucleotides match TRBD1. J was trimmed by 6 bases and V by 5 bases; bases with no gene match: 11. Germline V CDR1 and CDR2: SEHNR, FQNEAQ (reference sequence). The CDR3 is 16 residues long.

This clonotype was seen at least ten times. The chain recombines TRBV6-1 with TRBJ1-1; tentatively, D is TRBD1 (5 bases). V gave up 6 bases and J gave up 4 bases, with 21 bases separating them. The germline CDR1 and CDR2 sequences are MNHNS and SASEGT. The CDR3 contains 16 residues. CDR3 loop: CASRGAGVAGATEAFF. The CDR3 bases are TGTGCCAGCAGAGGGGCGGGGGTAGCCGGGGCCACTGAAGCTTTCTTT.

This clonotype was seen a few times. The chain combines TRBV15 with TRBJ1-2, with D unclear. Trimming took 5 bases from V and 12 from J, leaving 19 bases between them. The CDR3 sequence is 13 residues long. Germline loops: CDR1 LNHNV, CDR2 YYDKDF (reference sequence). The CDR3 here is CATSGKFAMVHTF. DNA of the CDR3: TGTGCCACCAGCGGCAAATTCGCTATGGTGCACACCTTC.

V usage is TRBV10-2 and J usage is TRBJ2-1, with 9 bases lining up with TRBD1. The CDR3 sequence is 15 residues long. Germline CDR1 reads WSHSY; CDR2 reads SAAADI. V gave up 5 bases and J gave up 4 bases; unmatched junction bases: 6. CDR3 nucleotides: TGCGCCAGCAGTACCGGGACAGGGAGATACAATGAGCAGTTCTTC. Translating it yields CASSTGTGRYNEQFF.

This clonotype was seen many times. This rearrangement joins TRBV29-1 to TRBJ2-2, with 7 positions matching TRBD2. V shed 7 bases, J shed 4 bases, and the junction held 0 bases outside the gene matches. CDR1 is SQVTM and CDR2 is ANQGSEA in the germline V gene. The CDR3 is 11 amino acids. CDR3 nucleotide sequence: TGCAGCGCTAGCGGCACCGGGGAGCTGTTTTTT. Translation: CSASGTGELFF.

At least ten counts were recorded for this clonotype. The chain couples TRBV7-9 to TRBJ2-1; D unclear. V was trimmed by 1 base and J by 6 bases, leaving 10 bases between them. This CDR3 contains 14 residues. Germline CDR1 reads SEHNR; CDR2 reads FQNEAQ (reference sequence). Here the CDR3 reads CASSLEATINEQFF. CDR3 nucleotides: TGTGCCAGCAGCTTAGAGGCCACCATCAATGAGCAGTTCTTC.

This clonotype appeared a few times. This chain uses TRBV30 with TRBJ2-7, with a possible D match to TRBD1 (6 bases). Looked up from germline, CDR1 is GTSNPN and CDR2 is SVGIG (reference sequence). CDR3 size: 11 residues. The ends were cut back, 5 bases at V and 4 bases at J, with 9 bases in the middle. This CDR3 is CAWVRGYEQYF. CDR3 nucleotides: TGTGCCTGGGTCAGGGGATACGAGCAGTACTTC.

Ten or more counts support this clonotype. The chain combines TRBV7-2 with TRBJ2-7; D is unresolved. The V gene's germline CDR1 is SGHTA and CDR2 FQGNSA. V gave up 1 base and J gave up 5 bases, with 9 bases separating them. This CDR3 spans 13 amino acids. The CDR3 spells CASSLVGGHEQYF. CDR3 nucleotide sequence: TGTGCCAGCAGCTTAGTAGGTGGCCACGAGCAGTACTTC.

This clonotype occurred many times. The V gene is TRBV30, the J gene TRBJ2-1; D not certain. This CDR3 has 15 residues. Germline-derived CDR1 and CDR2 are GTSNPN and SVGIG (reference sequence). V shed 0 bases and J shed 8 bases, with 17 bases lying between them. The CDR3 loop reads CAWSVLYVFGDEQFF. In DNA, the CDR3 is TGTGCCTGGAGTGTCCTCTACGTATTCGGCGATGAGCAGTTCTTC. Looking up the rest from reference TRBV30 and TRBJ2-1 gives the full variable domain: SQTIHQWPATLVQPVGSPLSLECTVEGTSNPNLYWYRQAAGRGLQLLFYSVGIGQISSEVPQNLSASRPQDRQFILSSKKLLLSDSGFYLCAWSVLYVFGDEQFFGPGTRLTVL.

This clonotype was detected ten times or more. The chain couples TRBV7-2 to TRBJ2-1; 10 bases are a match to TRBD2. The germline gives CDR1 SGHTA, CDR2 FQGNSA. With 5 bases clipped from V and 5 bases from J, the junction kept 3 bases outside the gene matches. The CDR3 is 14 amino acids. CDR3 nucleotides: TGTGCCAGCAGCCGGACTAGCGGCCACAATGAGCAGTTCTTC. This sequence encodes CASSRTSGHNEQFF.

Worth noting for this clonotype: A much larger clone lies one base from this, so it may be a read error. This chain uses TRBV20-1 with TRBJ2-7; 10 positions match TRBD2. Germline V gives CDR1 DFQATT, CDR2 SNEGSKA (reference sequence). CDR3 size: 15 residues. V was clipped by 3 bases and J by 6 bases; unmatched bases: 11. CDR3 region: CSARGTSESLFEQYF. CDR3 coding DNA: TGCAGTGCTAGGGGGACTAGCGAGAGTCTGTTCGAGCAGTACTTC.

The V gene is TRBV20-1, the J gene TRBJ2-3, with D maybe TRBD2 (6 bases). CDR3 length: 13 amino acids. V lost 4 bases to trimming and J lost 5 bases, with 13 bases between them. Germline assignment: CDR1 DFQATT and CDR2 SNEGSKA (reference sequence). CDR3 region: CSATRQGGDTQYF. The CDR3 DNA is TGCAGTGCTACCCGGCAGGGAGGAGATACGCAGTATTTT.

CDR3 nucleotide sequence: TGTGCCAGCAGCCCGATCGGAAGACTCCAAGAGACCCAGTACTTC. This encodes CASSPIGRLQETQYF. The chain has TRBV7-9 and TRBJ2-5; D is unclear. CDR1 and CDR2 (germline): SEHNR, FQNEAQ (reference sequence). The CDR3 consists of 15 residues. The V and J ends lost 5 bases and 1 base respectively, with 14 bases between them.

The chain couples TRBV11-2 to TRBJ2-3, with 13 bases matching TRBD2. V lost 3 bases to trimming and J lost 4 bases; unmatched junction nucleotides: 7. Germline-derived CDR1 and CDR2 are SGHAT and FQNNGV. CDR3 length equals 17 residues. CDR3 sequence (DNA): TGTGCCAGCAGCTTTACCGGGACTAGCGGGAACCCAGATACGCAGTATTTT. Translated: CASSFTGTSGNPDTQYF.

This clonotype was seen ten or more times. The V and J genes are TRBV25-1 and TRBJ2-1; D could derive from TRBD1 or TRBD2 (6 bases each). Deletions cut 5 bases from V and 4 bases from J, with 9 bases between. This CDR3 comprises 13 residues. Looked up from germline, CDR1 is MGHDK and CDR2 is SYGVNS. The CDR3 spells CASSRGVYNEQFF. CDR3 in DNA: TGTGCCAGCAGTAGGGGGGTATACAATGAGCAGTTCTTC.

This clonotype was seen repeatedly, ten times or more. The rearrangement joins TRBV5-4 to TRBJ2-5; maybe TRBD2 (5 bases). Germline-derived CDR1 and CDR2 are SGHNT and YYREEE (reference sequence). This CDR3 spans 14 amino acids. The V and J ends lost 4 bases and 2 bases respectively, with 12 bases between them. For the CDR3, the DNA is TGTGCCAGCAGCCGTCCAGGAGGTCAAGAGACCCAGTACTTC. Translated, it gives CASSRPGGQETQYF.

This clonotype was counted at least ten times. The gene calls are TRBV7-8 and TRBJ2-1, with TRBD1 identical over 11 bases. J gave up 6 bases and V 4 bases, and 2 bases lay outside the gene matches. CDR1 is SGHVS and CDR2 is FQNEAQ in the germline V gene. The CDR3 contains 14 residues. CDR3 bases: TGTGCCAGCAGCTGGGGGACAGGGGGCAATGAGCAGTTCTTC. Translated, it gives CASSWGTGGNEQFF.

This clonotype was recorded many times. The chain links TRBV29-1 to TRBJ2-2; no definite D call. The CDR3 covers 14 residues. CDR1 and CDR2 from the germline V gene are SQVTM and ANQGSEA. V was cut by 3 bases and J by 3 bases, with 11 bases left in between. For the CDR3, the DNA is TGCAGCGTTGAGTCTGGATTCGACACCGGGGAGCTGTTTTTT. Its translation is CSVESGFDTGELFF.

This clonotype came up a few times. This chain uses TRBV10-3 with TRBJ2-1; TRBD2 matches at 8 bases. The CDR3 has 15 residues. With V trimmed by 5 bases and J by 3 bases, 6 bases remained unmatched. Germline V gives CDR1 ENHRY, CDR2 SYGVKD. The CDR3 DNA reads TGTGCCATCAGTATTAGCGGGGACGACTACAATGAGCAGTTCTTC. Translating gives CAISISGDDYNEQFF.

This clonotype was seen many times. The chain is built from TRBV29-1 and TRBJ1-1; D is unresolved. CDR3 size: 13 residues. Germline V gene lookup returns CDR1 SQVTM and CDR2 ANQGSEA. Trimming took 7 bases from V and 5 from J, leaving 17 bases between them. The CDR3 DNA follows: TGCAGCGGCCAGCGAGTGGGTGAAACTGAAGCTTTCTTT. Residues: CSGQRVGETEAFF.

This clonotype showed up many times. The chain links TRBV30 to TRBJ2-5; 11 bases map to TRBD2. CDR1 GTSNPN and CDR2 SVGIG come from the germline V gene (reference sequence). There are 14 residues in the CDR3. Trimming cost V 3 bases and J 11 bases; bases outside gene matches: 11. CDR3 residues: CAWSLNSGGALQYF. In DNA, the CDR3 is TGTGCCTGGAGCCTAAATAGCGGGGGGGCCCTTCAGTACTTC.

In the case of this clonotype: This sequence may be a read error, since a much larger clone differs from it by one base. The CDR3 DNA is TGTGCCAGCAATGACGGGGAAGCCACTGAAGCTTTCTTT. Its translation: CASNDGEATEAFF. This sequence joins TRBV25-1 and TRBJ1-1; D call uncertain. Per germline, CDR1 MGHDK and CDR2 SYGVNS. The CDR3 is 13 residues long. Trimming pared 7 bases from V and 4 bases from J, leaving 13 bases between.

This clonotype was counted between two and nine times. One junction end disagrees with the germline gene, perhaps due to a read error. The chain has TRBV7-7 and TRBJ2-5; 7 bases are a match to TRBD1. This CDR3 contains 15 residues. The V gene's germline CDR1 is SSHAT and CDR2 FNYEAQ (reference sequence). The CDR3 DNA reads TGTGCTAGCAGCCTGATACAGGGGCCACGGGTTACCCAGTACTTC. Its translation: CASSLIQGPRVTQYF.

Comment on this clonotype: A much larger clone differs by one base, so this may be a read error. The rearrangement uses TRBV5-1 and TRBJ2-7, with D unclear. V was clipped by 4 bases and J by 5 bases, with 10 bases between them. Germline V gene data show CDR1 as SGHRS and CDR2 as YFSETQ. The CDR3 sequence is 12 residues long. CDR3 nucleotides: TGCGCCAGCAGCAGCCCTGGGGACGAGCAGTACTTC. Its protein product is CASSSPGDEQYF.

This clonotype was detected many times. The rearrangement links TRBV20-1 to TRBJ2-5; TRBD1 agrees at 8 bases. The CDR3 consists of 14 residues. V was clipped by 3 bases and J by 4 bases; unmatched bases: 7. CDR1 and CDR2 from the germline V gene are DFQATT and SNEGSKA (reference sequence). In DNA, the CDR3 is TGCAGTGCTAGGCCAGGGGGCTGGTTAGAGACCCAGTACTTC. Amino acid sequence: CSARPGGWLETQYF.

This clonotype occurred many times. The chain is built from TRBV10-3 and TRBJ1-1, with 12 bases lining up with TRBD1. The V segment lost 6 bases and the J segment 0 bases; nucleotides outside the gene matches: 5. Germline V gene data show CDR1 as ENHRY and CDR2 as SYGVKD. This CDR3 has 16 amino acids. CDR3 in DNA: TGTGCCATCAGCCCGGGACAGGGGGCTGTGAACACTGAAGCTTTCTTT. Amino acid sequence: CAISPGQGAVNTEAFF.

Worth noting for this clonotype: Being one base from a much bigger clone, this may be a read error. The chain joins TRBV5-1 to TRBJ1-6; weak D call: TRBD1 (6 bases). Germline-derived CDR1 and CDR2 are SGHRS and YFSETQ. The CDR3 has 15 residues. The CDR3 coding sequence is TGCGCCTGCAGCTTGGATGGACAGCATAATTCACCCCTCCACTTT. Its translation is CACSLDGQHNSPLHF.

This clonotype was recorded a few times. V is TRBV20-1 and J is TRBJ2-3; 14 bases match TRBD2. The CDR3 is 17 amino acids. Germline CDR1 reads DFQATT; CDR2 reads SNEGSKA (reference sequence). J lost 3 bases, V lost 0 bases, and 5 bases had no gene match. The CDR3 nucleotides read TGCAGTGCTAGAGACCGCGGGACTAGCGGGGGTACAGATACGCAGTATTTT. It is translated as CSARDRGTSGGTDTQYF.